A selection of T cell receptor beta chains follows, all from one sample in a study of blood T cell repertoires in COVID-19. Clones were read by immunoSEQ multiplex PCR, and TCRdb kept only the in-frame ones, dropping some. The table lists approximately 160,000 clones, less than 90% of them singletons. Sequencing was carried out using PBMCs or T cells enriched from blood (not recorded which). These receptors came from a woman aged 45-65 years who had recovered from COVID-19. Each CDR3 is given with its conserved first and last residue. The D gene is left open where the match is weak. Only some rows state a clone size, as once, few, many or a class for expanded clones.

V	size	D	J	CDR3	DNA
TRBV14	.	.	TRBJ1-2	CASSQTSGYGYTF	TGTGCCAGCAGCCAGACCTCAGGCTATGGCTACACCTTC
TRBV4-1	once	TRBD1	TRBJ1-5	CASSQAGQGGEPQHF	TGCGCCAGCAGCCAAGCCGGACAGGGAGGAGAGCCCCAGCATTTT
TRBV24-1	.	TRBD2	TRBJ2-3	CATSDLPTTSGAPSGTDTQYF	TGTGCCACCAGTGATTTGCCTACCACTAGCGGGGCCCCCTCCGGGACAGATACGCAGTATTTT
TRBV19	.	TRBD1	TRBJ1-4	CASTDRDRPNEKLFF	TGTGCCAGTACCGACCGGGACAGGCCTAATGAAAAACTGTTTTTT
TRBV18	.	TRBD1	TRBJ2-5	CASSPPGQGGETQYF	TGTGCCAGCTCACCACCGGGACAGGGGGGAGAGACCCAGTACTTC
TRBV5-1	.	TRBD1	TRBJ1-2	CASSRDRQIGGYTF	TGCGCCAGCAGCCGGGACAGACAAATCGGGGGCTACACCTTC
TRBV9	.	.	TRBJ1-5	CASNPLGGVGQPQHF	TGTGCCAGCAACCCTCTGGGAGGGGTTGGACAGCCCCAGCATTTT
TRBV5-1	.	TRBD1	TRBJ1-3	CASSRGQGPLSGNTIYF	TGCGCCAGCAGCAGGGGACAGGGGCCACTCTCTGGAAACACCATATATTTT
TRBV29-1	.	TRBD1	TRBJ2-4	CSVVGGQRIKNIQYF	TGCAGCGTTGTTGGGGGACAGCGAATCAAAAACATTCAGTACTTC
TRBV27	.	TRBD1	TRBJ1-2	CASSRRRTGDDGYTF	TGTGCCAGCAGTCGCCGCAGGACAGGGGATGATGGCTACACCTTC
TRBV12-3/TRBV12-4	.	.	TRBJ1-1	CASSTENTEAFF	TGTGCCAGCAGTACAGAAAACACTGAAGCTTTCTTT
TRBV4-1	.	.	TRBJ1-3	CASSRGHDAIYF	TGCGCCAGCAGCCGAGGACACGACGCCATATATTTT
TRBV19	.	.	TRBJ1-2	CASSINRAHGYTF	TGTGCCAGTAGTATTAACAGGGCTCATGGCTACACCTTC
TRBV30	few	.	TRBJ1-2	CAWSGAGVVNGYTF	TGTGCCTGGAGTGGGGCCGGGGTAGTGAATGGCTACACCTTC
TRBV11-2	few	.	TRBJ1-3	CASSITGIGSGNTIYF	TGTGCCAGCAGCATCACAGGGATTGGGTCTGGAAACACCATATATTTT
TRBV30	.	.	TRBJ2-5	CAWSSSQETQYF	TGTGCCTGGAGTTCCAGTCAAGAGACCCAGTACTTC
TRBV4-1	.	.	TRBJ1-1	CASSQGGLFMNTEAFF	TGCGCCAGCAGCCAAGGGGGACTTTTCATGAACACTGAAGCTTTCTTT
TRBV30	.	TRBD1	TRBJ1-1	CAWSGDRGNTEAFF	TGTGCCTGGAGTGGAGACAGGGGGAACACTGAAGCTTTCTTT
TRBV11-2	.	.	TRBJ2-1	CASSLASYNEQFF	TGTGCCAGCAGCTTAGCGTCCTACAATGAGCAGTTCTTC
TRBV25-1	.	TRBD2	TRBJ2-1	CASSDVAGGIYEQFF	TGTGCCAGCAGTGACGTTGCGGGGGGCATATATGAGCAGTTCTTC
TRBV7-9	once	TRBD1	TRBJ1-3	CASSSPSGTGAGNTIYF	TGTGCCAGCAGCTCACCCTCCGGGACAGGGGCAGGAAACACCATATATTTT
TRBV5-1	once	.	TRBJ1-2	CASSLPLSRDGYTF	TGCGCCAGCAGCTTGCCCCTATCTCGGGATGGCTACACCTTC
TRBV10-1	.	.	TRBJ2-3	CASSESRLVANTQYF	TGCGCCAGCAGTGAGTCGAGGCTAGTCGCCAATACGCAGTATTTT
TRBV5-1	.	TRBD1	TRBJ1-5	CASSLRTGGDQPQHF	TGCGCCAGCAGCCTGCGGACAGGCGGGGATCAGCCCCAGCATTTT
TRBV9	.	.	TRBJ1-4	CASSVPATNEKLFF	TGTGCCAGCAGCGTGCCAGCAACTAATGAAAAACTGTTTTTT
TRBV27	once	.	TRBJ1-5	CASSLAPQEPQHF	TGTGCCAGCAGCTTAGCCCCACAGGAACCCCAGCATTTT
TRBV5-1	.	.	TRBJ1-1	CASKQGGTEAFF	TGCGCCAGCAAACAAGGGGGAACTGAAGCTTTCTTT
TRBV6-5	.	TRBD2	TRBJ2-5	CASSFPGTSGETQYF	TGTGCCAGCAGCTTCCCGGGGACTAGCGGGGAGACCCAGTACTTC
TRBV7-9	.	.	TRBJ1-4	CASQPRGGGTNEKLFF	TGTGCCAGCCAGCCGAGGGGCGGGGGGACTAATGAAAAACTGTTTTTT
TRBV6-4	.	.	TRBJ1-5	CASSPNPGQPQHF	TGTGCCAGCAGCCCAAACCCCGGTCAGCCCCAGCATTTT
TRBV5-6	.	.	TRBJ2-3	CASSLPGTDTQYF	TGTGCCAGCAGCTTACCCGGGACAGATACGCAGTATTTT
TRBV6-6	.	TRBD2	TRBJ2-1	CASSQSGRPDNEQFF	TGTGCCAGCAGTCAGAGCGGGAGGCCTGACAATGAGCAGTTCTTC
TRBV7-9	.	TRBD1	TRBJ1-2	CASSLNRQGGGYTF	TGTGCCAGCAGCTTAAACCGACAGGGAGGTGGCTACACCTTC
TRBV19	.	TRBD1	TRBJ1-6	CASSAQGERKNSPLHF	TGTGCCAGTAGTGCGCAGGGGGAACGGAAGAATTCACCCCTCCACTTT
TRBV19	.	.	TRBJ2-3	CASSALGGGHTQYF	TGTGCCAGTAGTGCTCTAGGGGGGGGGCATACGCAGTATTTT
TRBV21-1	once	.	TRBJ1-4	CASSTNLPTNEKLFF	TGTGCCAGCAGCACAAACCTACCAACTAATGAAAAACTGTTTTTT